This record covers a single T cell receptor beta chain. This sample is part of a study of blood T cell repertoires in COVID-19. Across the study: Samples of COVID-19 (acute and convalescent) were obtained from the United States, Italy and Spain. Nucleic acid was either cDNA or gDNA, and it came from T cells, B-cell-depleted T cells, or PBMCs.

Per the original data handling: Using reference gene primer amplification, nucleated cell counts were estimated. Sequenced by immunoSEQ multiplex PCR; TCRdb stores in-frame clones only, minus some. Clone size and V and J calls were adopted from that table, with D and trimming inferred from the DNA. Here the sample spans approximately 97,000 clones, approximately 86% being singletons. This TCR was recovered from an elderly woman with acute or convalescent COVID-19. The sequenced material came from peripheral blood.

CDR3 DNA: TGTGCCAGCAGCCCCGCAGAGGGCCTTGCAGCCCAGCATTTT. This sequence encodes CASSPAEGLAAQHF. The chain recombines TRBV6-6 with TRBJ1-5; D is uncertain. Germline values: CDR1 MNHNY, CDR2 SVGAGI (reference sequence). The CDR3 is 14 amino acids. The V and J ends lost 6 bases and 11 bases respectively, with 20 bases between them.